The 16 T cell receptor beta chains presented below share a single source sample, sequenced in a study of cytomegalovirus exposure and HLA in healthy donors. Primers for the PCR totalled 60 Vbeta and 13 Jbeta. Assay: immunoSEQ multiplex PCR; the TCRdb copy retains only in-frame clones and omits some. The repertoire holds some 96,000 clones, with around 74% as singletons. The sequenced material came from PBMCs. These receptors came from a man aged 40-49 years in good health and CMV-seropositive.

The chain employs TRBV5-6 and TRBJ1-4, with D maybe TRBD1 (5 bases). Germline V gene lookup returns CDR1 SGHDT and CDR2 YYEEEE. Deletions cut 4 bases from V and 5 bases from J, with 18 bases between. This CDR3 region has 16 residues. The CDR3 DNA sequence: TGTGCCAGCAGCGAAGCGGGAGGGGTTATGAATGAAAAACTGTTTTTT. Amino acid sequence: CASSEAGGVMNEKLFF.

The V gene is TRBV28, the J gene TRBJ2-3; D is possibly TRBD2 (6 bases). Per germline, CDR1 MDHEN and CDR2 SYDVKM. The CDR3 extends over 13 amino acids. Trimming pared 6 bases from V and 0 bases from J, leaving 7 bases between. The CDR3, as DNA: TGTGCCAGCAGAAGCGGGAGCACAGATACGCAGTATTTT. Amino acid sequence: CASRSGSTDTQYF.

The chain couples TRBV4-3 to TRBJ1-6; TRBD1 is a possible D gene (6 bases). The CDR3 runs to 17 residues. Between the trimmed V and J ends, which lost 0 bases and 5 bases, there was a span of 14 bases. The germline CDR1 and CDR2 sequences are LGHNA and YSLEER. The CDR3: CASSQDIWTDHNSPLHF. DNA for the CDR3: TGCGCCAGCAGCCAAGATATATGGACAGATCATAATTCACCCCTCCACTTT.

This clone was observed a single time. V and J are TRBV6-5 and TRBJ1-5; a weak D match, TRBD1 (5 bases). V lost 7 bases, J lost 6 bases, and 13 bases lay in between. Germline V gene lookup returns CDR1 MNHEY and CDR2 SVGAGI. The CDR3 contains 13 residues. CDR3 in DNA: TGTGCCAGCAAGGGTGGGGCCGCTCAGCCCCAGCATTTT. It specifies CASKGGAAQPQHF.

The CDR3 DNA reads TGCGCCAGCAGCCCGGCTCAGGAGGGTAACGAGCAGTACTTC. It encodes CASSPAQEGNEQYF. The chain carries TRBV4-1 and TRBJ2-7; weak D call: TRBD2 (6 bases). The germline gives CDR1 MGHRA, CDR2 YSYEKL. The CDR3 extends over 14 amino acids. Trimming removed 4 bases from V and 5 bases from J, with 15 bases in between.

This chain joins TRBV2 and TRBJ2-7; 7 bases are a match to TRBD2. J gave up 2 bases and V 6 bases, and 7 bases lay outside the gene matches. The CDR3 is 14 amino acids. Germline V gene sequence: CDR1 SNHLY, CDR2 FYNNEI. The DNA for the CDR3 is TGTGCCAGCAGCCCGCGGGAGAGAGCCTACGAGCAGTACTTC. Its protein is CASSPRERAYEQYF.

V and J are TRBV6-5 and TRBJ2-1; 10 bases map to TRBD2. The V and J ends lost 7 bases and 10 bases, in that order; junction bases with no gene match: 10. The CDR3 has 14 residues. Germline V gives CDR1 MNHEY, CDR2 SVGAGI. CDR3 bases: TGTGCCAGCAAAGGGACTAGCGCTTTCGGCGAGCAGTTCTTC. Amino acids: CASKGTSAFGEQFF.

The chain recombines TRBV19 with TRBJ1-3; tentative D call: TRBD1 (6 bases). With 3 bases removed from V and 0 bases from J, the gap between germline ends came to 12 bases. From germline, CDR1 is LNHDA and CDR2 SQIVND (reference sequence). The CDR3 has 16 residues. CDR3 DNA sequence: TGTGCCAGTAGTATTGCGGGGGGCCGCTCTGGAAACACCATATATTTT. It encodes CASSIAGGRSGNTIYF.

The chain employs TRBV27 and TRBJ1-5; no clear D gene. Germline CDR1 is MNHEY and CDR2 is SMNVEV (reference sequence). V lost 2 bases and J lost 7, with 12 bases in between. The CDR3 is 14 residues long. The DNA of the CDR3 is TGTGCCAGCAGTTTAGTCGGGGTCCGGCAGCCCCAGCATTTT. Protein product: CASSLVGVRQPQHF.

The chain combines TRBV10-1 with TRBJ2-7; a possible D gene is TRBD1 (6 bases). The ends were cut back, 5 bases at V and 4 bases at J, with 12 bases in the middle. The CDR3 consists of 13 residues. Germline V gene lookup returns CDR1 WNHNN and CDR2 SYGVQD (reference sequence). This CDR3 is CASSPQQGYEQYF. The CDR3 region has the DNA TGCGCCAGCAGTCCCCAACAGGGTTACGAGCAGTACTTC.

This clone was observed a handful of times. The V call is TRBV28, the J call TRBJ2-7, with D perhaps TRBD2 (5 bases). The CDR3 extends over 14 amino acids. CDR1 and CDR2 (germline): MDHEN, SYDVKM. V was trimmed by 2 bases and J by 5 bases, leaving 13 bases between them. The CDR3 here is CASSLTRSGDEQYF. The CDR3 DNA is TGTGCCAGCAGTTTAACTAGGAGTGGCGACGAGCAGTACTTC.

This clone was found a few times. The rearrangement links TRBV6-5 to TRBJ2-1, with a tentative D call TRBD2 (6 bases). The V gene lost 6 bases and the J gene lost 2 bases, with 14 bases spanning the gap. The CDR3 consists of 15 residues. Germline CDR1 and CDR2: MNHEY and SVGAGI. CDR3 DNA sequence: TGTGCCAGCAGCACGATAGCGGCTACCTACAATGAGCAGTTCTTC. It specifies CASSTIAATYNEQFF.

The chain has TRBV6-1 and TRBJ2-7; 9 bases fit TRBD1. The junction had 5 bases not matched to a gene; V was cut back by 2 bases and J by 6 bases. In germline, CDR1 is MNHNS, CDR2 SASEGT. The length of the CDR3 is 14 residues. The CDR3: CASSELGTGSEQYF. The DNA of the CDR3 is TGTGCCAGCAGTGAATTGGGGACAGGGTCCGAGCAGTACTTC.

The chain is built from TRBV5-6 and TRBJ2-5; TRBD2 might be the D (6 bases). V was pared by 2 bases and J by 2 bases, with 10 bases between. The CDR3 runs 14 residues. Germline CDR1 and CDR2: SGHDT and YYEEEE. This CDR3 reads CASSFGTLQETQYF. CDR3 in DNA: TGTGCCAGCAGCTTCGGGACTTTACAAGAGACCCAGTACTTC. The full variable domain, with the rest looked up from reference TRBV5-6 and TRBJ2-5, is DAGVTQSPTHLIKTRGQQVTLRCSPKSGHDTVSWYQQALGQGPQFIFQYYEEEERQRGNFPDRFSGHQFPNYSSELNVNALLLGDSALYLCASSFGTLQETQYFGPGTRLLVL.

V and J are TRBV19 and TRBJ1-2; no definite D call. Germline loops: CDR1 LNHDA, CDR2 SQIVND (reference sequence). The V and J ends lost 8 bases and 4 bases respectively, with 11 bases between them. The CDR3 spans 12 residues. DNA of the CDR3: TGTGCCAGTCGGGGTGAGACCTATGGCTACACCTTC. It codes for CASRGETYGYTF.

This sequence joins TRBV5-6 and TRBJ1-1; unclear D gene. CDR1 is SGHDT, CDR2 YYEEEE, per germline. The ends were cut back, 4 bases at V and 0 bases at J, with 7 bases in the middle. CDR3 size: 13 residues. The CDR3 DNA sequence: TGTGCCAGCAGCCTAAACTTGAACACTGAAGCTTTCTTT. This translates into CASSLNLNTEAFF.